Listed here are 15 T cell receptor beta chains from one sample, sequenced in a study of cytomegalovirus exposure and HLA in healthy donors. PCR was performed using 60 Vbeta and 13 Jbeta primers. Sequencing was performed with immunoSEQ multiplex PCR; in TCRdb, only in-frame clones are kept and a portion is missing. The sample lists 200,000 to 250,000 clones, roughly four fifths occurring once. Sequencing was done on a sample of PBMCs. Receptors were obtained from a woman between 40 and 55 years old in good health and CMV-seronegative.

This clone was detected only a few times. The chain has TRBV21-1 and TRBJ1-3; TRBD1 reflects the table's D call only, with no check against the DNA. TRBV21-1 is described as a pseudogene. The CDR3 is 13 amino acids. The CDR3 coding sequence is TGTGCCAGCATGCAGTTCTCTGGAAACACCATATATTTT. This gives the protein CASMQFSGNTIYF.

The rearrangement links TRBV6-6 to TRBJ1-1; D might be TRBD1 (5 bases). The CDR3 contains 16 residues. CDR1 and CDR2 from the germline V gene are MNHNY and SVGAGI (reference sequence). V lost 3 bases and J 3 bases, leaving 17 bases between the germline ends. This CDR3 reads CASSYRGGNVYTEAFF. The CDR3 DNA is TGTGCCAGCAGTTATCGGGGGGGAAATGTTTACACTGAAGCTTTCTTT.

This chain connects TRBV5-1 to TRBJ2-1; the match to TRBD1 covers 8 bases. The V segment lost 7 bases and the J segment 6 bases; nucleotides outside the gene matches: 3. This CDR3 has 12 residues. The germline gives CDR1 SGHRS, CDR2 YFSETQ. DNA of the CDR3: TGCGCCAGCGGCGGGACAGGCAATGAGCAGTTCTTC. Translation gives CASGGTGNEQFF.

V is TRBV5-1 and J is TRBJ2-7, with D possibly being TRBD1 (6 bases). The germline V gene encodes CDR1 SGHRS and CDR2 YFSETQ. The V end lost 2 bases, the J end lost 3 bases, and 9 bases lay between the germline ends. This CDR3 has 13 residues. CDR3 bases: TGCGCCAGCAGCTTAGAAGGGGGCTACGAGCAGTACTTC. It encodes CASSLEGGYEQYF.

The chain carries TRBV23-1 and TRBJ1-1; D possibly corresponds to TRBD1 (5 bases). TRBV23-1 is assigned to the ORF class and has an uncertain function. V lost 4 bases, J lost 4 bases, and 28 bases lay in between. This CDR3 is 19 amino acids long. The CDR3 is CASSLISGMGKTPRTEAFF. CDR3 coding DNA: TGCGCCAGCAGTCTAATTTCAGGGATGGGAAAAACTCCTCGCACTGAAGCTTTCTTT.

This clone showed up just a few times. The CDR3 sequence is CASSQVLGQGMYEQYF. In DNA form, the CDR3 reads TGCGCCAGCAGCCAAGTGTTGGGACAGGGCATGTACGAGCAGTACTTC. V is TRBV4-3 and J is TRBJ2-7; 9 bases map to TRBD1. CDR1 is LGHNA and CDR2 is YSLEER in the germline V gene. Trimming cost V 1 base and J 4 bases; bases outside gene matches: 8. The CDR3 consists of 16 residues.

This chain links TRBV11-1 with TRBJ2-5; a possible D gene is TRBD1 (6 bases). Trimming removed 1 base at V and 2 bases at J, with 14 bases between. The CDR3 covers 16 residues. Germline V CDR1 and CDR2: SGHAT, FQDESV (reference sequence). CDR3 region: CASSLVGRRGQETQYF. Here the CDR3 DNA reads TGTGCCAGCAGCTTAGTGGGTCGAAGGGGGCAAGAGACCCAGTACTTC.

This sequence joins TRBV21-1 and TRBJ1-5; the table's D call, TRBD1, was not checked against the DNA. TRBV21-1 is annotated as a pseudogene. The CDR3 is made up of 15 amino acids. This chain's CDR3 is CASSNTRDRQQPQHF. The CDR3 DNA follows: TGTGCCAGCAGCAACACCCGCGACAGGCAACAGCCCCAGCATTTT.

The chain uses TRBV5-1 and TRBJ1-4; 9 bases fit TRBD1. The CDR3 runs to 14 residues. Germline CDR1 SGHRS, CDR2 YFSETQ. V was pared by 7 bases and J by 2 bases, with 3 bases of the junction left unmatched. The chain's CDR3 is CASGDRGTNEKLFF. The CDR3 region has the DNA TGCGCCAGCGGAGACAGGGGGACTAATGAAAAACTGTTTTTT.

This chain connects TRBV28 to TRBJ2-7; 9 bases match TRBD1. Unmatched junction bases numbered 9, after V lost 3 bases and J lost 6 bases. The CDR3 is made up of 15 amino acids. Germline V CDR1 and CDR2: MDHEN, SYDVKM. The CDR3 here is CASSLMVGQGGEQYF. For the CDR3, the DNA is TGTGCCAGCAGTTTGATGGTGGGACAGGGTGGCGAGCAGTACTTC. The complete variable domain, with remaining parts taken from reference TRBV28 and TRBJ2-7, reads DVKVTQSSRYLVKRTGEKVFLECVQDMDHENMFWYRQDPGLGLRLIYFSYDVKMKEKGDIPEGYSVSREKKERFSLILESASTNQTSMYLCASSLMVGQGGEQYFGPGTRLTVT.

CDR3 protein: CAWSGGRGEKLFF. In DNA form, the CDR3 reads TGTGCCTGGAGTGGAGGGAGGGGTGAAAAACTGTTTTTT. The chain is built from TRBV30 and TRBJ1-4, with a possible D match to TRBD1 (5 bases). CDR1 GTSNPN and CDR2 SVGIG come from the germline V gene (reference sequence). V dropped 1 base and J dropped 7 bases, with 10 bases sitting between them. The CDR3 consists of 13 residues.

This rearrangement joins TRBV19 to TRBJ2-1; D unclear. This CDR3 spans 14 amino acids. V was trimmed by 6 bases and J by 2 bases, leaving 11 bases between them. Per the germline V gene, CDR1 is LNHDA and CDR2 is SQIVND (reference sequence). CDR3 coding DNA: TGTGCCAGTAGACGTTCGGAGACCTACAATGAGCAGTTCTTC. It yields the protein CASRRSETYNEQFF.

This clone appeared many times. This chain links TRBV7-6 with TRBJ2-2; no firm D call. The CDR3 loop spans 12 amino acids. Trimming removed 5 bases from V and 9 bases from J, with 10 bases in between. Germline V gives CDR1 SGHVS, CDR2 FNYEAQ. The CDR3 region has the DNA TGTGCCAGCAGCCAGAATTCTCGGGAGCTGTTTTTT. Its protein is CASSQNSRELFF.

The chain has TRBV11-2 and TRBJ1-6, with a possible D match to TRBD1 (5 bases). This CDR3 spans 15 amino acids. V gave up 5 bases and J gave up 0 bases, with 8 bases separating them. Germline-derived CDR1 and CDR2 are SGHAT and FQNNGV. Here the CDR3 reads CASSPRASYNSPLHF. Written as DNA, the CDR3 is TGTGCCAGCAGCCCCAGGGCCTCCTATAATTCACCCCTCCACTTT.

The gene calls are TRBV11-3 and TRBJ2-7; 7 bases align to TRBD2. Germline lookup yields CDR1 SGHNT and CDR2 YENEEA. V lost 1 base, J lost 0 bases, and 6 bases stayed unmatched. CDR3 size: 16 residues. CDR3 protein: CASSLGSGASSYEQYF. The CDR3 nucleotides are TGTGCCAGCAGCTTAGGGAGCGGGGCTAGCTCCTACGAGCAGTACTTC.